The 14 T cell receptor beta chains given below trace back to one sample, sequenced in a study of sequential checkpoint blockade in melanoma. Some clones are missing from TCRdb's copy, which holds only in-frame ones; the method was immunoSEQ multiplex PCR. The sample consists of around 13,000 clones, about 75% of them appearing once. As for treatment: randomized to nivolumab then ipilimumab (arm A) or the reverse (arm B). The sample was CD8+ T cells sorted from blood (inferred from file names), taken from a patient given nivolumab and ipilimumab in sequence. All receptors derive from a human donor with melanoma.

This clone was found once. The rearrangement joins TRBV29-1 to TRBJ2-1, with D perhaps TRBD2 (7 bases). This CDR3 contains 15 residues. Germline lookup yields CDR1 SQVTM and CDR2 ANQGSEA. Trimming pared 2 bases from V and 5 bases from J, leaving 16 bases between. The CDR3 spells CSVEFGGGVNNEQFF. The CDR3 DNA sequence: TGCAGCGTTGAATTCGGCGGGGGCGTTAACAATGAGCAGTTCTTC.

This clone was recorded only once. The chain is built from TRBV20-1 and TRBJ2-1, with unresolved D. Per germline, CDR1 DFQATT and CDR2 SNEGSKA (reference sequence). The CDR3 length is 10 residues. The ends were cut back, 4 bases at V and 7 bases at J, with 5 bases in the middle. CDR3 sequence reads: CSATYNEQFF. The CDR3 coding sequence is TGCAGTGCTACGTATAATGAGCAGTTCTTC.

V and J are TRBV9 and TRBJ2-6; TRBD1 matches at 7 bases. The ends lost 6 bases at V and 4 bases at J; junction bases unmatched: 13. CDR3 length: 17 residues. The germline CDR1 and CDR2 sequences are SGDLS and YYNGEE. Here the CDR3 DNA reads TGTGCCAGCACTACCGACAGGGCTAGGAGCGGGGCCAACGTCCTGACTTTC. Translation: CASTTDRARSGANVLTF.

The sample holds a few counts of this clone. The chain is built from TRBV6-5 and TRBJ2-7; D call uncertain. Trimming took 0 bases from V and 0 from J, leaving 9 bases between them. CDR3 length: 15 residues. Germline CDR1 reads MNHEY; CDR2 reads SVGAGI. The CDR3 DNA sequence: TGTGCCAGCAGTTACTCGGCGGATAGCTCCTACGAGCAGTACTTC. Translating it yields CASSYSADSSYEQYF.

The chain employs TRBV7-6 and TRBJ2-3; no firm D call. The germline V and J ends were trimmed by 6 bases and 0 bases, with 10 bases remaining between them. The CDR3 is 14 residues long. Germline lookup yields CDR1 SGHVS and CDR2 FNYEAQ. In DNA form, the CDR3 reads TGTGCCAGCAGAAGCGTAGCTAGCACAGATACGCAGTATTTT. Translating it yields CASRSVASTDTQYF.

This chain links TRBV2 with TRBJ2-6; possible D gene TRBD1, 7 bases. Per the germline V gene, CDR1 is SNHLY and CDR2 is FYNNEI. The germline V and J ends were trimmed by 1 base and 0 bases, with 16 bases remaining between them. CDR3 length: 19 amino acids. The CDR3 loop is CASSEGGGGHHSGANVLTF. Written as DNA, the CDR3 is TGTGCCAGCAGTGAAGGTGGAGGGGGCCATCACTCTGGGGCCAACGTCCTGACTTTC. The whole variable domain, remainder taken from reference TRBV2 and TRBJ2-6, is EPEVTQTPSHQVTQMGQEVILRCVPISNHLYFYWYRQILGQKVEFLVSFYNNEISEKSEIFDDQFSVERPDGSNFTLKIRSTKLEDSAMYFCASSEGGGGHHSGANVLTFGAGSRLTVL.

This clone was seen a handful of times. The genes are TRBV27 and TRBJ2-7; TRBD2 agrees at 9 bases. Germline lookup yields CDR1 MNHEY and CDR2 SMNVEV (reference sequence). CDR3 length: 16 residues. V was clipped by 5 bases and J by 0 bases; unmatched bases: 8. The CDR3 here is CASSPSSGEISYEQYF. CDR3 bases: TGTGCCAGCAGTCCGTCTAGCGGGGAGATCTCCTACGAGCAGTACTTC.

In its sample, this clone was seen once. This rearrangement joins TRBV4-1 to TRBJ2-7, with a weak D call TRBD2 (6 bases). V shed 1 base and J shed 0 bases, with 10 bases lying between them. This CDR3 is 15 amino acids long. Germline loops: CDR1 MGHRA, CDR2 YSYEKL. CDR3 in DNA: TGCGCCAGCAGCCAAGGCCTAGCGACCTCCTACGAGCAGTACTTC. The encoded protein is CASSQGLATSYEQYF.

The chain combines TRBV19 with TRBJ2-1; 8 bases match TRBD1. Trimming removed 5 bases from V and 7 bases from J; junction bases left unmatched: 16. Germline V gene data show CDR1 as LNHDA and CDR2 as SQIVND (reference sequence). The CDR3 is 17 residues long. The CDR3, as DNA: TGTGCCAGTAGTTCTCCACCCCACGGACAGGGACGGAATGAGCAGTTCTTC. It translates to CASSSPPHGQGRNEQFF.

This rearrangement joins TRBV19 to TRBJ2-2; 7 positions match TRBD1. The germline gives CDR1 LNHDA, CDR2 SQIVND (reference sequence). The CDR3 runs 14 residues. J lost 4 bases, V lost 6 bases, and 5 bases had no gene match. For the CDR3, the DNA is TGTGCCAGTAGGTACAGGGGCGGCACCGGGGAGCTGTTTTTT. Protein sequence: CASRYRGGTGELFF. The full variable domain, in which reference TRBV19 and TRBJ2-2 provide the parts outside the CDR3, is DGGITQSPKYLFRKEGQNVTLSCEQNLNHDAMYWYRQDPGQGLRLIYYSQIVNDFQKGDIAEGYSVSREKKESFPLTVTSAQKNPTAFYLCASRYRGGTGELFFGEGSRLTVL.

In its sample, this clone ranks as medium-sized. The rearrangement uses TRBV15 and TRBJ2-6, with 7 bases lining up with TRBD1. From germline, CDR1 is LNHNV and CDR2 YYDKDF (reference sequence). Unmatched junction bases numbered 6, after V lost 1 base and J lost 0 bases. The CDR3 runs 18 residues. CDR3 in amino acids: CATSRVATGSSGANVLTF. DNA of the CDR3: TGTGCCACCAGCAGAGTAGCGACAGGGAGCTCTGGGGCCAACGTCCTGACTTTC.

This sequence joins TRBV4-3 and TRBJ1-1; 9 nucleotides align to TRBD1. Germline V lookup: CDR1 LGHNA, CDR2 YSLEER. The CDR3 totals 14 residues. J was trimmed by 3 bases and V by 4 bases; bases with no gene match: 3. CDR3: CASSLRDRDTEAFF. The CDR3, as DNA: TGCGCCAGCAGCCTCCGGGACAGGGACACTGAAGCTTTCTTT.

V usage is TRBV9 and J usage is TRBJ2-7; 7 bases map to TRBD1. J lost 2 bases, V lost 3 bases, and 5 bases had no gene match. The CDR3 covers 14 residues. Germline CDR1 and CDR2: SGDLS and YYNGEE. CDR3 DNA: TGTGCCAGCAGCGCCGAGAGGGGGCCCTACGAGCAGTACTTC. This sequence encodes CASSAERGPYEQYF.

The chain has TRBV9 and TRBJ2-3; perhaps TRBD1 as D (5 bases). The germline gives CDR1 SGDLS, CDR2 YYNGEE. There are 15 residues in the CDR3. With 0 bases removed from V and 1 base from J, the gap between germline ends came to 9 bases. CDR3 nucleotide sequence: TGTGCCAGCAGCGTAGCTGGGGCGGGCACAGATACGCAGTATTTT. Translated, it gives CASSVAGAGTDTQYF. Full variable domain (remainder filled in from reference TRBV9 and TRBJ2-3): DSGVTQTPKHLITATGQRVTLRCSPRSGDLSVYWYQQSLDQGLQFLIQYYNGEERAKGNILERFSAQQFPDLHSELNLSSLELGDSALYFCASSVAGAGTDTQYFGPGTRLTVL.